This TCR beta chain was captured by sequencing in a study of CD8+ T cells in alopecia areata. On the study more broadly: Tofacitinib therapy took 6 to 18 months; 6 months off drug came after. Broader study findings: Alopecia totalis/universalis scalp especially showed more expanded CD8+ clones than normal scalp.

Comments on this clone: Its antigen is as yet unknown.

Peripheral blood samples and lesional scalp punch biopsies were obtained from alopecia areata patients. Cell sorting on a FACSAria was used to separate CD4+ and CD8+ T cells from the PBMCs. TCR sequencing used cDNA made by reverse transcription of extracted RNA. The table came from immunoSEQ multiplex PCR; TCRdb's copy has only in-frame clones and leaves some out. This sample yields some 150,000 clones, of which around 55% are seen a single time; approximately 19% belongs to the top ten. Deletions cut 6 bases from V and 2 bases from J, with 13 bases between. CDR1 is MNHEY, CDR2 SVGAGI, per germline. The CDR3 loop spans 14 amino acids.

The material sequenced was CD8+ T cells sorted from blood, taken at week 0. The receptor's source is a human donor with alopecia areata. The chain employs TRBV6-5 and TRBJ1-2; no clear D. CDR3 nucleotides: TGTGCCAGCAGGGAACCCACCCTCAACTATGGCTACACCTTC. Its protein product is CASREPTLNYGYTF.